Below are 10 T cell receptor beta chains sequenced from a single sample in a study of cytomegalovirus exposure and HLA in healthy donors. PCR involved 60 Vbeta and 13 Jbeta primers. The repertoire was sequenced with immunoSEQ multiplex PCR; TCRdb's copy has only in-frame clones and lacks some. The sample yields 95,000 to 100,000 clones, more than 70% seen once. The specimen sequenced was PBMCs. These receptors came from a man aged 25-45 years in good health and CMV-seronegative.

The chain has TRBV9 and TRBJ2-3, with no clear D. With 0 bases removed from V and 4 bases from J, the gap between germline ends came to 12 bases. The CDR3 spans 15 residues. Per germline, CDR1 SGDLS and CDR2 YYNGEE. The CDR3 nucleotides read TGTGCCAGCAGCGTAGATATCCAGGTAGCAGATACGCAGTATTTT. It is translated as CASSVDIQVADTQYF. The variable domain in full, with the rest retrieved from reference TRBV9 and TRBJ2-3, is DSGVTQTPKHLITATGQRVTLRCSPRSGDLSVYWYQQSLDQGLQFLIQYYNGEERAKGNILERFSAQQFPDLHSELNLSSLELGDSALYFCASSVDIQVADTQYFGPGTRLTVL.

This chain joins TRBV5-5 and TRBJ2-1; 7 nucleotides align to TRBD2. The germline CDR1 and CDR2 sequences are SGHKS and YYEKEE (reference sequence). With 0 bases clipped from V and 7 bases from J, the junction kept 10 bases outside the gene matches. CDR3 length: 16 residues. CDR3 in amino acids: CASSLVLADFWNEQFF. As DNA, the CDR3 is TGTGCCAGCAGCTTGGTGCTAGCGGACTTTTGGAATGAGCAGTTCTTC.

The chain is built from TRBV14 and TRBJ2-5, with TRBD1 matching over 8 bases. The J call may not be correct, given that the DNA end is closer to TRBJ2-7. Germline CDR1 is SGHDN and CDR2 is FVKESK. The length of the CDR3 is 14 residues. The CDR3, as DNA: TGTGCCAGCAGCCAAGTAACAGGGGGCTACGAGCAGTACTTC. This codes for CASSQVTGGYEQYF.

The chain couples TRBV7-6 to TRBJ2-2, with TRBD2 identical over 12 bases. Looked up from germline, CDR1 is SGHVS and CDR2 is FNYEAQ. The CDR3 runs 17 residues. V shed 2 bases and J 2 bases; nucleotides not matched to a gene: 3. This CDR3 reads CASSLRTSGVNTGELFF. The CDR3 nucleotides read TGTGCCAGCAGCTTAAGGACTAGCGGGGTTAACACCGGGGAGCTGTTTTTT.

The genes are TRBV5-1 and TRBJ1-1, with D possibly matching TRBD1 (6 bases). The CDR3 sequence is 16 residues long. Trimming took off 2 bases at V and 1 base at J, with 15 bases between the two ends. The germline CDR1 and CDR2 sequences are SGHRS and YFSETQ. The CDR3 spells CASSLALTGTNTEAFF. The CDR3 DNA reads TGCGCCAGCAGCTTAGCACTTACAGGGACGAACACTGAAGCTTTCTTT.

The rearrangement joins TRBV25-1 to TRBJ2-3, with unresolved D. Looked up from germline, CDR1 is MGHDK and CDR2 is SYGVNS. Between the trimmed V and J ends, which lost 4 bases and 4 bases, there was a span of 9 bases. The CDR3 length is 13 residues. The CDR3 region is CASSVVVSDTQYF. In nucleotides, the CDR3 is TGTGCCAGCAGTGTCGTTGTATCAGATACGCAGTATTTT.

V gene TRBV10-2 combines with J gene TRBJ2-2; TRBD2 might be the D (5 bases). The germline V gene encodes CDR1 WSHSY and CDR2 SAAADI. Trimming took 8 bases from V and 7 from J, leaving 17 bases between them. CDR3 length: 14 amino acids. The CDR3 bases are TGCGCCAGCGGACTCGATGCGGGTAGCGGGGAGCTGTTTTTT. This encodes CASGLDAGSGELFF.

This clone has a single count. The chain carries TRBV19 and TRBJ2-1; 10 nucleotides align to TRBD1. Trimming at V came to 7 bases and at J to 6 bases, leaving 6 bases not matched to a gene. This CDR3 region has 14 residues. Germline V gene sequence: CDR1 LNHDA, CDR2 SQIVND (reference sequence). The CDR3, as DNA: TGTGCCAGTACTCCGGACAGGGGGACCAATGAGCAGTTCTTC. It is translated as CASTPDRGTNEQFF.

This sequence joins TRBV7-8 and TRBJ2-3, with D perhaps matching TRBD1 (5 bases). V lost 4 bases and J 2 bases, leaving 13 bases between the germline ends. The CDR3 runs to 15 residues. Germline-derived CDR1 and CDR2 are SGHVS and FQNEAQ. Written as DNA, the CDR3 is TGTGCCAGCAGCTCCAGGGTATTCAACACAGATACGCAGTATTTT. This sequence encodes CASSSRVFNTDTQYF.

The J gene is TRBJ2-1, the V gene TRBV7-8, with TRBD2 matching over 13 bases. The CDR3 spans 19 residues. Germline values: CDR1 SGHVS, CDR2 FQNEAQ. The J segment lost 1 base and the V segment lost 6 bases, leaving 12 bases of the junction unmatched. The CDR3 bases are TGTGCCAGCAGACCGGGACTAGCGGGGTCCAAAGGGTCCTACAATGAGCAGTTCTTC. It encodes CASRPGLAGSKGSYNEQFF.